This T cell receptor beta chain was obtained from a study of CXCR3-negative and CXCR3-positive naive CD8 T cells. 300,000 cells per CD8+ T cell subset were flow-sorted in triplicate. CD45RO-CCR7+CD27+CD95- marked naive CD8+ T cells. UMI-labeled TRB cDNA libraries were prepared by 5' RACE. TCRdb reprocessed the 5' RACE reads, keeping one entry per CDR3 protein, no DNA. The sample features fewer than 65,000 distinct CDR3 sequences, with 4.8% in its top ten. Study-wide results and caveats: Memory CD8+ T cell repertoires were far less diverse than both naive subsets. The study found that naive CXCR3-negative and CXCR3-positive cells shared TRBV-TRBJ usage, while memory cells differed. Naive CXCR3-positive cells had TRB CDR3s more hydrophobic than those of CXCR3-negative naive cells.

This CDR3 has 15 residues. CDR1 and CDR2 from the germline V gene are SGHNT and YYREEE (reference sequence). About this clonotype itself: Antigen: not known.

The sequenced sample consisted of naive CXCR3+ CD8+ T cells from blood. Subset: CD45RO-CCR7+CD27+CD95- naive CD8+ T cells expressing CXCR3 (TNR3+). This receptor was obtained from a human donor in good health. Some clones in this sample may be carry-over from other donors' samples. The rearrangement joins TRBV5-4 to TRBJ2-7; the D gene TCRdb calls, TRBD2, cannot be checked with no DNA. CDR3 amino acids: CASSPTSGESYEQYF.